This T cell receptor beta chain was recovered during a study of cytomegalovirus exposure and HLA in healthy donors. Study-level results: In a later analysis, HLA-associated TCR beta chains were more clonally expanded than equally common others. Highly shared sequence variants in one cluster were likely a sequencing artifact.

The V gene's germline CDR1 is MDHEN and CDR2 SYDVKM. CDR3 length: 15 residues. With V trimmed by 9 bases and J by 4 bases, 6 bases remained unmatched. Remarks on this clone: The antigen is unknown.

The PCR made use of 60 Vbeta and 13 Jbeta primers. Assay: immunoSEQ multiplex PCR; the TCRdb copy retains only in-frame clones and omits some. The sample carries about 120,000 clones, 65% to 80% recorded once. This receptor was identified in a man between 25 and 39 years old in good health and CMV-seropositive. The specimen was PBMCs. The V call is TRBV28, the J call TRBJ2-2; TRBD2 agrees at 12 bases. The chain's CDR3 is CASDSSGGVTGELFF. The CDR3 region has the DNA TGTGCCAGTGACTCTAGCGGGGGGGTCACCGGGGAGCTGTTTTTT.